Listed below are T cell receptor beta chains from one sample, sequenced in a study of neoadjuvant anti-PD-1 for oral cavity cancer. Measured with immunoSEQ multiplex PCR; TCRdb has only the in-frame clones, and not every one. The sample records about 15,000 clones, 64% being singletons. Sequencing was performed on PBMCs, taken before nivolumab (anti-PD-1) treatment. The receptors were gathered from a person aged 35 to 85 with oral cavity squamous cell carcinoma. CDR3s include the opening cysteine and the closing phenylalanine or tryptophan. A D gene is named only where the DNA matches it firmly. Part of the rows lack a size; the others show once, few, many or a class for expanded clones.

d_gene	j_gene	v_gene	abundance	CDR3nt	CDR3aa
NA	TRBJ1-3	TRBV6-5	medium-sized	TGTGCCAGCAGTCGGGCGGGGCCCTCTGGAAACACCATATATTTT	CASSRAGPSGNTIYF
NA	TRBJ2-2	TRBV12-5	NA	TGTGCTAGTCAACAACAGCTGAACACCGGGGAGCTGTTTTTT	CASQQQLNTGELFF
NA	TRBJ1-2	TRBV6-5	NA	TGTGCCAGCAGTTACGCAGGGTGGAATGGCTACACCTTC	CASSYAGWNGYTF
NA	TRBJ2-7	TRBV6-6	NA	TGTGCCAGCAGTTACTCGAATGGGGGGAGGTACGAGCAGTACTTC	CASSYSNGGRYEQYF
NA	TRBJ2-1	TRBV4-1	NA	TGCGCCAGCAGCCAAGATGAGGCAGGGCCACTGTACAATGAGCAGTTCTTC	CASSQDEAGPLYNEQFF
TRBD2	TRBJ2-3	TRBV5-6	NA	TGTGCCAGCAGCTTGGCCGAGCGGGGAGCGACAGATACGCAGTATTTT	CASSLAERGATDTQYF
NA	TRBJ1-1	TRBV12-1	NA	TGTGCCAGCAGCCCATATATGAACACTGAAGCTTTCTTT	CASSPYMNTEAFF
TRBD2	TRBJ2-7	TRBV11-3	few	TGTGCCAGCAGCTTAGATGGGGCAGCGGGGGAGCAGTACTTC	CASSLDGAAGEQYF
NA	TRBJ1-1	TRBV27	few	TGTGCCAGCAGTTTACTGACCTACTACACTGAAGCTTTCTTT	CASSLLTYYTEAFF
NA	TRBJ2-3	TRBV25-1	NA	TGTGCCAGCAGGGACGGCCCCACAGATACGCAGTATTTT	CASRDGPTDTQYF
TRBD2	TRBJ2-1	TRBV5-1	once	TGCGCCAGCAGCCCGGGGGGGCTAGCGGGAGGTAATGAGCAGTTCTTC	CASSPGGLAGGNEQFF
TRBD1	TRBJ2-7	TRBV7-6	NA	TGTGCCAGCAGCTCACTAGGTACAGGGGGGCCCCGCGGCTCCTACGAGCAGTACTTC	CASSSLGTGGPRGSYEQYF
TRBD1	TRBJ1-1	TRBV29-1	NA	TGCAGCGTTGAAGGCAGGGGGTGGGACACTGAAGCTTTCTTT	CSVEGRGWDTEAFF
TRBD2	TRBJ2-1	TRBV6-4	NA	TGTGCCAGCAGTGACTCGAGCGGGAGCTACAATGAGCAGTTCTTC	CASSDSSGSYNEQFF
TRBD1	TRBJ1-1	TRBV5-4	NA	TGTGCCAGCAGCCGACGGGGGACAGGGACCACTGAAGCTTTCTTT	CASSRRGTGTTEAFF
NA	TRBJ2-2	TRBV28	NA	TGTGCCAGCAGACTAGTGGGGGGCACCGGGGAGCTGTTTTTT	CASRLVGGTGELFF
NA	TRBJ2-7	TRBV6-6	once	TGTGCCAGCAGTTTGAACGGGTACGAGCAGTACTTC	CASSLNGYEQYF
TRBD1	TRBJ1-1	TRBV5-6	NA	TGTGCCAGCAGCCCTTTACAGGGGGCGGGCACTGAAGCTTTCTTT	CASSPLQGAGTEAFF
NA	TRBJ2-1	TRBV20-1	NA	TGCAGTGCTACCTTCTACAATGAGCAGTTCTTC	CSATFYNEQFF
TRBD1	TRBJ1-2	TRBV11-2	NA	TGTGCCAGCAATTTGGACAGGGGGAATGGCTACACCTTC	CASNLDRGNGYTF
NA	TRBJ2-2	TRBV9	few	TGTGCCAGCAGCATCAAAGGGGCCGGGGAGCTGTTTTTT	CASSIKGAGELFF
TRBD1	TRBJ1-5	TRBV2	NA	TGTGCCAGCAACCGTGGCAGCAGGGGGCCTAATCAGCCCCAGCATTTT	CASNRGSRGPNQPQHF
NA	TRBJ1-2	TRBV4-2	NA	TGTGCCAGCAGCCTACTAGGAGGGACTTTAAATGGCTACACCTTC	CASSLLGGTLNGYTF
NA	TRBJ2-7	TRBV2	NA	TGTGCCAGCAGATCTGAGGGAATGGGCGAGCAGTACTTC	CASRSEGMGEQYF